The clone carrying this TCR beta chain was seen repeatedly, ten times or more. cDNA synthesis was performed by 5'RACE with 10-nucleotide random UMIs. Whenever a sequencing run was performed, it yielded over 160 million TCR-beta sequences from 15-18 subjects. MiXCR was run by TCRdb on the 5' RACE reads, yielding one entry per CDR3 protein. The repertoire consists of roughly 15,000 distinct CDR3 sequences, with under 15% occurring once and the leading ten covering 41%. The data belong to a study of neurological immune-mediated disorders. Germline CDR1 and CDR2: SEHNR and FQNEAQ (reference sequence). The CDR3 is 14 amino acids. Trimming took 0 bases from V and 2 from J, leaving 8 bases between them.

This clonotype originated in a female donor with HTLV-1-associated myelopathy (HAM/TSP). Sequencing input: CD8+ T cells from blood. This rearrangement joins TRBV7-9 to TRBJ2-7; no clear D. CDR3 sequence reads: CASSLAGPAYEQYF. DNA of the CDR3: TGTGCCAGCAGCTTAGCAGGACCAGCCTACGAGCAGTACTTC.